The subject of this entry is one T cell receptor (beta chain). The count of this clone is one. Its binding antigen is unknown. Per-nucleotide qualities are absent, and no much larger clonotype sits a single base away. TCR libraries were generated with the immunoSEQ multiplex PCR assay, using TCR-beta and/or TCR-alpha/delta assays for each sample. The amplified TCR libraries were sequenced using the Illumina high-throughput platform. Under the source paper's analysis protocol: Clustering and dimensionality reduction were performed using pairwise TCRdist distances among GMM-specific receptors from ex vivo sorted or in vitro expanded T cells. Each clinical repertoire was assigned a mean NN-distance score, defined as the average TCRdist to the nearest 10% of tetramer-positive reference sequences. To compute GEM TCR motif frequency, the fraction of unique TCRs matching known GEM sequences by V/J usage and CDR3 length was calculated. Linear discriminant analysis with leave-one-out cross-validation, implemented in scikit-learn, was used to classify active tuberculosis. As stored in TCRdb, this immuneACCESS dataset retains in-frame rearrangements with V and J assigned. A fraction of the clones does not appear; measured against another copy, unresolved V genes explain less than half of the discrepancy, and the remainder lacks a known reason. The D gene and trimming were derived from the DNA, and the V and J assignments and clone size from that table. Here the sample has about 49,000 clones; about 95% occur a single time. The top ten clones comprise over 1.1% of the sample.

The sample belongs to a study of T cells in tuberculosis (dated by TCRdb to 2017 to 2018). In terms of the full investigation: To characterize T cells specific for the mycobacterial lipid antigen glucose monomycolate (GMM), the study used CD1B tetramers together with high-throughput TCR immunosequencing. IGRA-negative adolescents, IGRA-positive adolescents with latent tuberculosis and adults with active tuberculosis, roughly ten per group, were compared in a South African clinical cohort. PBMC from active tuberculosis patients were archived either before standard anti-tuberculosis treatment began or within 7 days of its start. Results and caveats for the whole study, not just this receptor: Active tuberculosis TCR-alpha repertoires showed smaller mean NN-distances to GMM-specific TCRs than IGRA-negative controls, suggesting clonal expansion of these TCRs. Which clinical samples got chosen depended on the availability of cryopreserved specimens, and the active tuberculosis cases were adults, whereas the controls were adolescents. Shorter CDR3-alpha lengths in active tuberculosis patients partly drove the smaller NN-distances, and the TCR-beta difference was not statistically significant. A classifier using the diverse GMM-specific repertoire reached 87% accuracy (AUROC around 0.9), compared with 70% accuracy using GEM motif frequencies.

Read against the paper, the sample's time point label means: new active TB diagnosis, blood taken before or within 7 days of starting treatment. The active tuberculosis patients were newly diagnosed, HIV-seronegative South African adults aged 18 years or older. Active tuberculosis was confirmed by positive sputum smear microscopy and/or positive M. tuberculosis culture. Immunosequencing was performed on unsorted cryopreserved PBMC and covered roughly 100,000 T cells per clinical donor on average. V has 10 bases trimmed and J has 4 bases trimmed; junction bases matching no gene number 13. The CDR3 sequence holds 15 residues, the cysteine and phenylalanine included. CDR3 DNA only is kept here, 45 bases in frame from base 1. The germline V gene (reference sequence) specifies MNHNY as CDR1 and SVGAGI as CDR2.

This receptor was obtained from an adult with tuberculosis. The chain was built from TRBV6-6 and TRBJ1-2; 9 nucleotides in the junction match TRBD1. Source: PBMCs, taken at tuberculosis diagnosis. The CDR3 protein sequence reads: CATQGRDRDTYGYTF. The DNA reads as follows: TGTGCCACCCAAGGGCGGGACAGGGACACCTATGGCTACACCTTC.